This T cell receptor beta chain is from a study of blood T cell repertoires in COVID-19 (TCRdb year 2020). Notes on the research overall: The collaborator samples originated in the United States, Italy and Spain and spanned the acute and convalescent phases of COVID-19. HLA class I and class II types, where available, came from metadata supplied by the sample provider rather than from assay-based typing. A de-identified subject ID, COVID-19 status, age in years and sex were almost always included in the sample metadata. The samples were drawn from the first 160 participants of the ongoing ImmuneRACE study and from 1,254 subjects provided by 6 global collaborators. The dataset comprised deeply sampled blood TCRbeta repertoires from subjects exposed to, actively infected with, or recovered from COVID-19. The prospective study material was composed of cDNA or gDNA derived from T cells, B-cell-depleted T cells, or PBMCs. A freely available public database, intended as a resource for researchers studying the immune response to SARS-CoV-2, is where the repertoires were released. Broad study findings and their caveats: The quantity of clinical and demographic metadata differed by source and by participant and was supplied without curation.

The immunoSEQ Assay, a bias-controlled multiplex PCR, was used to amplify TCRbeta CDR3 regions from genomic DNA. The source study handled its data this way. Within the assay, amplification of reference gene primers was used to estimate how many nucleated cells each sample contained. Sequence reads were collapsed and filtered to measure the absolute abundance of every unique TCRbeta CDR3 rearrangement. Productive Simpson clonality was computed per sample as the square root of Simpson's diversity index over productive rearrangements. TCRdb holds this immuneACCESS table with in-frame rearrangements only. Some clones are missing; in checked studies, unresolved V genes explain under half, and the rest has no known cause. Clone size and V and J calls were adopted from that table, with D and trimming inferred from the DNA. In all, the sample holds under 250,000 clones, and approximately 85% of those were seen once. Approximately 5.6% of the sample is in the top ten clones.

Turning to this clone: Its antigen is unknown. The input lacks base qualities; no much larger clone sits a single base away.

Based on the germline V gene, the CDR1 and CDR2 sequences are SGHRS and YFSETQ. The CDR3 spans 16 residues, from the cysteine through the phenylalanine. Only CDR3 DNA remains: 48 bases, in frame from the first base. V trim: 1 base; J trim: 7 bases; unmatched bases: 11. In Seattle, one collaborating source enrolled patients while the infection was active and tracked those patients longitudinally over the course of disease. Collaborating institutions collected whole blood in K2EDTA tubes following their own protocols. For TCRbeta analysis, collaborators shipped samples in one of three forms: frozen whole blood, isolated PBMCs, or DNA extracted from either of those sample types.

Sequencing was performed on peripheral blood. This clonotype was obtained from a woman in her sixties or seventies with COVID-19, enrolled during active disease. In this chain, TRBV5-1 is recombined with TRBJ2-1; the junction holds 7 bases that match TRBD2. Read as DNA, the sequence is TGCGCCAGCAGCTTGAATTACCGGGAGGTCGGGAATGAGCAGTTCTTC. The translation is CASSLNYREVGNEQFF.